This T cell receptor (beta chain) stems from a study of blood T cell repertoires in COVID-19. This CDR3 comprises 13 residues. Germline V gene data show CDR1 as SGHVS and CDR2 as FQNEAQ. The V gene lost 5 bases and the J gene lost 4 bases, with 11 bases spanning the gap. TCRdb's copy holds only in-frame clones and misses some; the assay was immunoSEQ multiplex PCR. The data show around 160,000 clones, around 85% seen once. This clone was found once. The sample has other DNA sequences that encode this CDR3 too. This TCR derives from a man in his 60s with acute or convalescent COVID-19. The rearrangement links TRBV7-8 to TRBJ1-2; D is undetermined. The sequencing sample was made of peripheral blood. CDR3 coding DNA: TGTGCCAGCAGCCCAGTAGAGGGCTATGGCTACACCTTC. This encodes CASSPVEGYGYTF.